The following is a T cell receptor (beta chain) sequence with its context. Its cognate antigen is unknown. Here immunoSEQ multiplex PCR was the method, and the copy in TCRdb shows in-frame clones only, minus some. Of under 200,000 clones in the sample, 70% to 85% are singletons; the top ten hold roughly 2%. The data stem from a study of cytotoxic CD8 clonotypes in ibrutinib-treated CLL. The study, taken as a whole, reports: Timing of sampling differed between sustained-remission and progressing patients. Higher circulating CD8+ T-cell counts strongly accompanied higher baseline clonality, above age-matched healthy donors. Contraction or stability on treatment characterized the public clonotypes, which were uncommon.

With 6 bases removed from V and 4 bases from J, the gap between germline ends came to 27 bases. The CDR3 contains 18 residues. The sample here was PBMCs, taken after 12 months of ibrutinib treatment. This chain connects TRBV6-7 to TRBJ1-1, with D tentatively TRBD1 (5 bases). TRBV6-7 is sorted into the ORF group, with uncertain function. The TCR sequence derives from a human donor with chronic lymphocytic leukemia. CDR3 in DNA: TGTGCCAGCAGCCCCGATTGCGTGGACCCTCAGGGAGGCACTGAAGCTTTCTTT. Amino acid sequence: CASSPDCVDPQGGTEAFF.